This T cell receptor beta chain was recorded in a study of cytomegalovirus exposure and HLA in healthy donors. PCR amplification relied on 60 Vbeta primers (plus 13 Jbeta primers). Measured with immunoSEQ multiplex PCR; TCRdb has only the in-frame clones, and not every one. The data hold roughly 88,000 clones, with around three quarters observed a single time. V lost 3 bases and J 9 bases, leaving 9 bases between the germline ends. The germline CDR1 and CDR2 sequences are KGHSH and LQKENI. This CDR3 is built from 12 residues. The TCR was taken from a man aged 25-45 years in good health and CMV-seropositive. The sequenced material came from PBMCs. The V call is TRBV18, the J call TRBJ2-1; D is possibly TRBD2 (5 bases). CDR3 DNA: TGTGCCAGCTCACCTGGAGGCACTGAGCAGTTCTTC. Translation gives CASSPGGTEQFF.